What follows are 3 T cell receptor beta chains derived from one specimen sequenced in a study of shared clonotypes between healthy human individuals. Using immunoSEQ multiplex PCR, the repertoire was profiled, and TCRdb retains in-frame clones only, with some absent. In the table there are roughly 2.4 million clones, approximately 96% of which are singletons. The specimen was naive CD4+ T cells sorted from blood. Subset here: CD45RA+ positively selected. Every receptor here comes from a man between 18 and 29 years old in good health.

Written as DNA, the CDR3 is TGTGCCAGCAGTCCAGGGGGAGCCCAATACGAGCAGTACTTC. Encoded protein: CASSPGGAQYEQYF. The J gene is TRBJ2-7, the V gene TRBV6-6, with 7 bases identical to TRBD1. The CDR3 length is 14 residues. V lost 5 bases to trimming and J lost 4 bases; unmatched junction nucleotides: 8. Germline V gene data show CDR1 as MNHNY and CDR2 as SVGAGI (reference sequence).

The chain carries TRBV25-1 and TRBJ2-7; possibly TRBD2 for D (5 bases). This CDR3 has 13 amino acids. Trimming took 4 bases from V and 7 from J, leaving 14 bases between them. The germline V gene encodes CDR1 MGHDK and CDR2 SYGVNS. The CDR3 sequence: CASSGPGKEEQYF. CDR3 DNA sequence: TGTGCCAGCAGTGGGCCGGGGAAAGAGGAGCAGTACTTC.

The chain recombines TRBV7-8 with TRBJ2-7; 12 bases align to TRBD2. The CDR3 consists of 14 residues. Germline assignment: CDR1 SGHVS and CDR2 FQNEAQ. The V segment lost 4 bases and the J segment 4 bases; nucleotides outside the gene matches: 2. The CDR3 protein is CASSSGLAGYEQYF. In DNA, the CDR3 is TGTGCCAGCAGCTCGGGACTAGCGGGTTACGAGCAGTACTTC.